The 10 T cell receptor beta chains below all came from one sample that was sequenced in a study of cytomegalovirus exposure and HLA in healthy donors. PCR was performed using 60 Vbeta and 13 Jbeta primers. Some clones are missing from TCRdb's copy, which holds only in-frame ones; the method was immunoSEQ multiplex PCR. The table includes 150,000 to 200,000 clones, about 70% detected once. The specimen sequenced was PBMCs. Receptors were obtained from a woman aged 40 to 50 in good health and CMV-seropositive.

In this sample, this clone turned up once. The V gene is TRBV4-3, the J gene TRBJ2-1; TRBD2 aligns across 7 bases. The length of the CDR3 is 15 residues. From germline, CDR1 is LGHNA and CDR2 YSLEER. The V segment lost 1 base and the J segment 10 bases; nucleotides outside the gene matches: 10. The CDR3 loop reads CASSQALGGSWEQFF. CDR3 in DNA: TGCGCCAGCAGCCAAGCCCTTGGCGGGAGCTGGGAGCAGTTCTTC.

The chain recombines TRBV19 with TRBJ1-5, with D possibly being TRBD1 (6 bases). CDR3 length: 16 amino acids. Between the trimmed V and J ends, which lost 3 bases and 3 bases, there was a span of 15 bases. In germline, CDR1 is LNHDA, CDR2 SQIVND (reference sequence). The CDR3 nucleotides read TGTGCCAGTAGTATCCGGGACACCAATATCAATCAGCCCCAGCATTTT. The encoded protein is CASSIRDTNINQPQHF. Together with reference TRBV19 and TRBJ1-5, the CDR3 gives the full variable domain: DGGITQSPKYLFRKEGQNVTLSCEQNLNHDAMYWYRQDPGQGLRLIYYSQIVNDFQKGDIAEGYSVSREKKESFPLTVTSAQKNPTAFYLCASSIRDTNINQPQHFGDGTRLSIL.

The rearrangement joins TRBV6-5 to TRBJ1-1, with 8 positions matching TRBD1. The germline V gene has CDR1 MNHEY and CDR2 SVGAGI. After removal of 3 bases from V and 1 base from J, the junction contained 1 base not matched to a gene. This CDR3 spans 14 amino acids. The CDR3 DNA reads as TGTGCCAGCAGTTATGGGACAGGGAACACTGAAGCTTTCTTT. It encodes CASSYGTGNTEAFF.

The CDR3 loop is CASSQEPGPYEQYF. CDR3 DNA: TGCGCCAGCAGCCAAGAGCCAGGGCCTTACGAGCAGTACTTC. The V call is TRBV4-3, the J call TRBJ2-7, with TRBD1 as a possible D gene (5 bases). With 0 bases removed from V and 4 bases from J, the gap between germline ends came to 10 bases. This CDR3 has 14 amino acids. Germline CDR1 LGHNA, CDR2 YSLEER.

The V gene is TRBV13, the J gene TRBJ2-6; D unresolved. The CDR3 contains 14 residues. Trimming removed 5 bases at V and 0 bases at J, with 5 bases between. In germline, CDR1 is PRHDT, CDR2 FYEKMQ (reference sequence). CDR3 DNA sequence: TGTGCCAGCAGCCGAGACTCTGGGGCCAACGTCCTGACTTTC. It specifies CASSRDSGANVLTF.

The V call is TRBV5-8, the J call TRBJ1-2; 9 bases match TRBD1. Germline V gives CDR1 SGHTS, CDR2 YDEGEE. Germline trimming cut 5 bases from V and 8 bases from J; bases unmatched to any gene: 7. The CDR3 covers 13 residues. CDR3 region: CASSRGQGLGYTF. The CDR3 nucleotides read TGTGCCAGCAGTCGAGGACAGGGGTTAGGCTACACCTTC.

The chain links TRBV6-5 to TRBJ2-7; TRBD2 might be the D (5 bases). With 2 bases removed from V and 10 bases from J, the gap between germline ends came to 12 bases. The CDR3 is 12 amino acids. Per the germline V gene, CDR1 is MNHEY and CDR2 is SVGAGI. CDR3 bases: TGTGCCAGCAGTTACGGCAAGGGAGTCCAGTACTTC. Encoded protein: CASSYGKGVQYF.

The CDR3 loop is CASSLGHQDSPLHF. CDR3 coding DNA: TGTGCCAGCAGCTTGGGACACCAGGATTCACCCCTCCACTTT. The V and J genes are TRBV7-9 and TRBJ1-6; a weak D match, TRBD1 (6 bases). The CDR3 extends over 14 amino acids. V lost 3 bases and J lost 8, with 11 bases in between. CDR1 is SEHNR, CDR2 FQNEAQ, per germline (reference sequence).

This clone was seen only a few times. V gene TRBV27 combines with J gene TRBJ2-5; 8 nucleotides line up with TRBD1. J was trimmed by 4 bases and V by 5 bases; bases with no gene match: 9. CDR1 and CDR2 (germline): MNHEY, SMNVEV (reference sequence). The CDR3 is 15 amino acids. The CDR3 spells CASSLLGTGVETQYF. CDR3 DNA: TGTGCCAGCAGTCTACTCGGGACAGGTGTAGAGACCCAGTACTTC.

V usage is TRBV21-1 and J usage is TRBJ2-3; the D call of TRBD2 is as the table states it, not checked on the DNA. TRBV21-1 is designated a pseudogene. The CDR3 is made up of 14 amino acids. This chain's CDR3 is CASSKERTTDTQYF. CDR3 coding DNA: TGTGCCAGCAGCAAAGAGCGCACCACAGATACGCAGTATTTT.